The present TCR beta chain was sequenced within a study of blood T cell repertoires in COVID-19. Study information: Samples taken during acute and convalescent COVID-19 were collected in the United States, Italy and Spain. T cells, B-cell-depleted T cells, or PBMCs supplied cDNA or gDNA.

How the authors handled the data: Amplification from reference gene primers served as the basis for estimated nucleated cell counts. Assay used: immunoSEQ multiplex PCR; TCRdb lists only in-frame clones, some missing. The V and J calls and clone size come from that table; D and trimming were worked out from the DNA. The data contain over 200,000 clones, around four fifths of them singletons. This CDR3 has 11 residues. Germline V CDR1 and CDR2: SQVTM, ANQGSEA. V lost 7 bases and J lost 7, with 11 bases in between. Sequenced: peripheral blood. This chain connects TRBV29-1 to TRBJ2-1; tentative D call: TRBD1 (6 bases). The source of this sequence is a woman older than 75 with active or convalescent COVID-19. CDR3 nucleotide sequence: TGCAGCGGGCAGCAGGGGAATGAGCAGTTCTTC. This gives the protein CSGQQGNEQFF.